The clone carrying this T cell receptor (beta chain) has a handful of counts. Its cognate antigen is unknown. V lost 0 bases to trimming and J lost 5 bases, with 13 bases between them. The length of the CDR3 is 15 residues. Germline assignment: CDR1 MGHRA and CDR2 YSYEKL. The data originate from a study of vaccination effects on CD4 cells after COVID-19. ViraFEST assay sequencing came after antigen-specific CD4+ T cells were expanded with viral peptide pools. Subsequent to 10 days of culture, CD4+ T cells were isolated. Each participant was administered two doses of either the BNT162b2 or the mRNA-1273 vaccine. Wells containing a few million PBMC each were cultured with approximately 9.7 IU/ml IL-2 and 10 ug/ml peptides. Repertoires were generated with immunoSEQ multiplex PCR, while TCRdb's copy carries only in-frame clones and drops some. The profile covers 20,000 to 25,000 clones, with almost 70% appearing a single time and roughly 8% taken by the ten largest.

The receptor's source is a human donor who received a COVID-19 vaccine. The input for sequencing was CD4+ T cells from PBMCs cultured with SARS-CoV-2 spike peptides, taken after COVID-19 vaccination. This rearrangement joins TRBV4-1 to TRBJ1-2; tentatively, D is TRBD1 (6 bases). The DNA for the CDR3 is TGCGCCAGCAGCCAAGATAGAGGGGGGCTGTATGGCTACACCTTC. Amino acid sequence: CASSQDRGGLYGYTF.